A single sample is the source of the 30 T cell receptor beta chains below, sequenced in a study of blood T cell repertoires in COVID-19. Repertoires were generated with immunoSEQ multiplex PCR, while TCRdb's copy carries only in-frame clones and drops some. The sample contains 120,000 to 150,000 clones, roughly 80% of which appear only once. The sequencing sample was made of peripheral blood. The receptor source for this set is a human donor with acute or convalescent COVID-19. The donor label of this sample is uncertain.

The CDR3 spells CASSPLQTGGSEAFF. Here the CDR3 DNA reads TGCGCCAGCAGCCCCCTTCAGACAGGGGGCAGCGAAGCTTTCTTT. This chain joins TRBV5-1 and TRBJ1-1; TRBD1 matches at 10 bases. CDR1 is SGHRS and CDR2 is YFSETQ in the germline V gene. This CDR3 region has 15 residues. After removal of 4 bases from V and 8 bases from J, the junction contained 11 bases not matched to a gene.

This clone turned up a few times. The chain couples TRBV7-9 to TRBJ2-3; 10 bases match TRBD2. The CDR3 spans 17 residues. Germline V gene sequence: CDR1 SEHNR, CDR2 FQNEAQ (reference sequence). Trimming took 1 base from V and 4 from J; bases not matched to a gene: 8. CDR3 coding DNA: TGTGCCAGCAGCTTAGGGTTCGGGACTAGCGTCCCAGATACGCAGTATTTT. Translation: CASSLGFGTSVPDTQYF.

The J gene is TRBJ2-5, the V gene TRBV29-1, with 8 bases identical to TRBD2. V was clipped by 3 bases and J by 5 bases; unmatched bases: 5. This CDR3 spans 13 amino acids. The V gene's germline CDR1 is SQVTM and CDR2 ANQGSEA. CDR3 sequence (DNA): TGCAGCGTTGAGCGGGGGGCTGGGGAGACCCAGTACTTC. Its translation is CSVERGAGETQYF.

This chain links TRBV9 with TRBJ2-5, with a weak D call TRBD2 (5 bases). This CDR3 is built from 14 residues. Trimming left V 4 bases short and J 3 bases short, with 13 bases between. Germline CDR1 reads SGDLS; CDR2 reads YYNGEE. CDR3 in DNA: TGTGCCAGCAGCCTGAGCGGTTTGGAAGAGACCCAGTACTTC. Encoded protein: CASSLSGLEETQYF.

This clone was seen only a few times. The chain has TRBV5-4 and TRBJ2-5, with D tentatively TRBD2 (5 bases). The CDR3 totals 13 residues. Germline values: CDR1 SGHNT, CDR2 YYREEE (reference sequence). V was cut by 7 bases and J by 5 bases, with 15 bases left in between. The CDR3 reads CASQLSRGETQYF. Here the CDR3 DNA reads TGTGCCAGCCAGCTCTCCCGAGGGGAGACCCAGTACTTC.

The chain uses TRBV19 and TRBJ1-1, with TRBD1 as a possible D gene (5 bases). The V gene lost 4 bases and the J gene lost 7 bases, with 16 bases spanning the gap. The CDR3 extends over 14 amino acids. CDR1 LNHDA and CDR2 SQIVND come from the germline V gene (reference sequence). The CDR3 region has the DNA TGTGCCAGTAGTACCCTCGGGGGGGGAGATGAAGCTTTCTTT. It is translated as CASSTLGGGDEAFF.

The chain couples TRBV2 to TRBJ1-1; TRBD1 matches at 7 bases. The CDR3 has 17 residues. The germline V gene encodes CDR1 SNHLY and CDR2 FYNNEI. V shed 5 bases, J shed 0 bases, and the junction held 12 bases outside the gene matches. CDR3 bases: TGTGCCAGCAGTTCCCGACAGGGAATTGCGGTGAACACTGAAGCTTTCTTT. Encoded protein: CASSSRQGIAVNTEAFF.

Note on this clone: The same CDR3 is also encoded by other DNA sequences in this sample. The chain links TRBV10-2 to TRBJ1-1; 10 bases are shared with TRBD1. The CDR3 extends over 13 amino acids. V was clipped by 5 bases and J by 5 bases; unmatched bases: 2. The germline gives CDR1 WSHSY, CDR2 SAAADI. The CDR3 DNA follows: TGCGCCAGCAGTCCGGACAGGGGGACTGAAGCTTTCTTT. Residues: CASSPDRGTEAFF.

The chain carries TRBV28 and TRBJ1-6, with TRBD1 matching over 7 bases. The junction had 10 bases not matched to a gene; V was cut back by 8 bases and J by 6 bases. The CDR3 totals 15 residues. CDR1 is MDHEN, CDR2 SYDVKM, per germline. In DNA form, the CDR3 reads TGTGCCAGCCTACCTCCGAGGGGGCCTAATTCACCCCTCCACTTT. The encoded protein is CASLPPRGPNSPLHF. Using reference TRBV28 and TRBJ1-6 for the parts outside the CDR3, the full variable domain is DVKVTQSSRYLVKRTGEKVFLECVQDMDHENMFWYRQDPGLGLRLIYFSYDVKMKEKGDIPEGYSVSREKKERFSLILESASTNQTSMYLCASLPPRGPNSPLHFGNGTRLTVT.

V gene TRBV5-6 combines with J gene TRBJ1-1; 9 bases agree with TRBD1. CDR3 size: 14 residues. J was trimmed by 4 bases and V by 3 bases; bases with no gene match: 4. Looked up from germline, CDR1 is SGHDT and CDR2 is YYEEEE. Here the CDR3 DNA reads TGTGCCAGCAGCTGGGACAGGGCGAGCACTGAAGCTTTCTTT. This gives the protein CASSWDRASTEAFF.

J is TRBJ1-4 and V is TRBV9, with a tentative D call TRBD1 (6 bases). The germline V gene encodes CDR1 SGDLS and CDR2 YYNGEE. The CDR3 has 15 residues. Trimming cost V 0 bases and J 8 bases, with 14 bases left between them. Here the CDR3 DNA reads TGTGCCAGCAGCGTAGGGGAACAGGGTGGAGAAAAACTGTTTTTT. Amino acids: CASSVGEQGGEKLFF.

The V gene is TRBV6-5, the J gene TRBJ1-2; TRBD1 aligns across 8 bases. Germline CDR1 MNHEY, CDR2 SVGAGI. The CDR3 has 15 amino acids. Losses at the gene ends were 2 bases for V and 4 bases for J; bases not matched to a gene: 6. For the CDR3, the DNA is TGTGCCAGCAGTTACGAGCGGACAGGGCCCTATGGCTACACCTTC. Residues: CASSYERTGPYGYTF.

The chain employs TRBV4-1 and TRBJ2-7; TRBD1 agrees at 9 bases. The CDR3 extends over 14 amino acids. Losses at the gene ends were 6 bases for V and 1 base for J; bases not matched to a gene: 4. From germline, CDR1 is MGHRA and CDR2 YSYEKL. CDR3 protein: CASRGQGRSYEQYV. The CDR3 nucleotides are TGCGCCAGCAGAGGACAGGGGAGGTCCTACGAGCAGTACGTC.

The gene calls are TRBV29-1 and TRBJ2-5; 9 bases are a match to TRBD1. CDR3 length: 13 residues. The ends lost 7 bases at V and 3 bases at J; junction bases unmatched: 6. Germline V lookup: CDR1 SQVTM, CDR2 ANQGSEA. The chain's CDR3 is CSGTGGAEETQYF. The CDR3 DNA follows: TGCAGCGGAACAGGGGGCGCAGAAGAGACCCAGTACTTC.

The chain combines TRBV7-8 with TRBJ2-2; no reliable D call. Trimming stripped 3 bases from V and 0 bases from J, with 8 bases between. The CDR3 length is 15 residues. Germline V CDR1 and CDR2: SGHVS, FQNEAQ. The CDR3 coding sequence is TGTGCCAGCAGCTTCGCTACCGCGAACACCGGGGAGCTGTTTTTT. Translating it yields CASSFATANTGELFF.

The V call is TRBV25-1, the J call TRBJ1-4; D is undetermined. Germline V gene lookup returns CDR1 MGHDK and CDR2 SYGVNS. The CDR3 contains 16 residues. Trimming shortened V by 5 bases and J by 1 base, and 14 bases separated the two germline ends. CDR3 region: CASSTGIGLTNEKLFF. DNA of the CDR3: TGTGCCAGCAGTACGGGGATTGGGTTAACTAATGAAAAACTGTTTTTT.

The chain joins TRBV30 to TRBJ2-6, with D maybe TRBD2 (7 bases). This CDR3 region has 14 residues. The germline V gene encodes CDR1 GTSNPN and CDR2 SVGIG (reference sequence). The V end was cut by 3 bases, the J end by 13 bases, with 19 bases between. The CDR3 protein is CAWRDRGAITVLTF. The DNA for the CDR3 is TGTGCCTGGAGGGATCGGGGGGCGATTACAGTCCTGACTTTC.

The gene calls are TRBV6-1 and TRBJ2-3; D possibly uses TRBD1 or TRBD2 (9 bases each). The germline V gene has CDR1 MNHNS and CDR2 SASEGT. CDR3 size: 20 residues. The ends were cut back, 4 bases at V and 4 bases at J, with 30 bases in the middle. CDR3 sequence reads: CASSGPGQGGSGGTSDTQYF. For the CDR3, the DNA is TGTGCCAGCAGTGGACCGGGACAGGGAGGGAGCGGGGGGACCTCAGATACGCAGTATTTT.

J is TRBJ1-5 and V is TRBV10-3; D gene unclear. Germline-derived CDR1 and CDR2 are ENHRY and SYGVKD. The CDR3 length is 14 residues. V was shortened by 5 bases and J by 4 bases, with 12 bases between the two germline ends. The DNA of the CDR3 is TGTGCCATCAGTTTACCAGGAAAGAATCAGCCCCAGCATTTT. Protein product: CAISLPGKNQPQHF.

The chain recombines TRBV21-1 with TRBJ1-2. TRBV21-1 is a recognized pseudogene. CDR3 size: 11 residues. The CDR3 reads CARDSSYGYTF. In DNA, the CDR3 is TGTGCCAGGGACTCCTCCTATGGCTACACCTTC.

In nucleotides, the CDR3 is TGTGCCAGCACCGCGACGGGACAGGGGGCTTCATTATATGGCTACACCTTC. Encoded protein: CASTATGQGASLYGYTF. This sequence joins TRBV9 and TRBJ1-2; 12 bases match TRBD1. The CDR3 totals 17 residues. V trimming: 6 bases; J trimming: 5 bases; junction bases outside the gene matches: 14. Per germline, CDR1 SGDLS and CDR2 YYNGEE.

V and J are TRBV18 and TRBJ2-5; D gene uncertain. Germline V lookup: CDR1 KGHSH, CDR2 LQKENI. Trimming left V 5 bases short and J 1 base short, with 8 bases between. CDR3 size: 13 residues. CDR3 loop: CASSLSFQETQYF. The CDR3 nucleotides read TGTGCCAGCTCATTGTCATTCCAAGAGACCCAGTACTTC.

This sequence joins TRBV7-6 and TRBJ2-7; TRBD2 aligns across 16 bases. CDR3 length: 16 amino acids. V lost 2 bases, J lost 7 bases, and 5 bases stayed unmatched. In germline, CDR1 is SGHVS, CDR2 FNYEAQ. The CDR3 nucleotides read TGTGCCAGCAGCTTAACCGGGACTAGCGGGGGGGCAGAGCAGTACTTC. Translated, it gives CASSLTGTSGGAEQYF.

The chain uses TRBV29-1 and TRBJ1-1; the match to TRBD1 covers 8 bases. CDR3 size: 14 residues. CDR1 and CDR2 from the germline V gene are SQVTM and ANQGSEA. With 7 bases clipped from V and 1 base from J, the junction kept 8 bases outside the gene matches. The chain's CDR3 is CSAERGTGNTEAFF. CDR3 nucleotides: TGCAGCGCCGAACGAGGGACAGGGAACACTGAAGCTTTCTTT.

The chain employs TRBV19 and TRBJ1-1; 12 bases agree with TRBD1. Trimming at V came to 5 bases and at J to 5 bases, leaving 9 bases not matched to a gene. The CDR3 loop spans 16 amino acids. Per germline, CDR1 LNHDA and CDR2 SQIVND (reference sequence). In DNA form, the CDR3 reads TGTGCCAGTAGTCCGGGGACAGGGGGCAGAGGGACTGAAGCTTTCTTT. Its protein is CASSPGTGGRGTEAFF.

This clone was observed many times. Other nucleotide sequences from this sample produce the same CDR3. The J gene is TRBJ1-1, the V gene TRBV19; TRBD1 might be the D (5 bases). The CDR3 runs to 12 residues. The germline V gene encodes CDR1 LNHDA and CDR2 SQIVND (reference sequence). The germline V and J ends were trimmed by 0 bases and 11 bases, with 10 bases remaining between them. The CDR3 sequence: CASSIDGGKAFF. The CDR3 nucleotides read TGTGCCAGTAGTATAGATGGGGGGAAGGCTTTCTTT.

V usage is TRBV9 and J usage is TRBJ2-7; 10 bases fit TRBD1. Looked up from germline, CDR1 is SGDLS and CDR2 is YYNGEE. With V trimmed by 0 bases and J by 0 bases, 3 bases remained unmatched. The CDR3 extends over 16 amino acids. The CDR3 loop reads CASSVGGTGVSYEQYF. As DNA, the CDR3 is TGTGCCAGCAGCGTAGGGGGGACAGGGGTCTCCTACGAGCAGTACTTC.

The rearrangement links TRBV2 to TRBJ1-1; tentatively, D is TRBD1 (6 bases). Germline V CDR1 and CDR2: SNHLY, FYNNEI. Trimming pared 7 bases from V and 11 bases from J, leaving 23 bases between. This CDR3 contains 14 residues. CDR3: CASMGRTVLGEAFF. The CDR3, as DNA: TGTGCCAGCATGGGAAGGACAGTCCTTGGGGAGGCTTTCTTT.

This clone came up a few times. The chain joins TRBV11-3 to TRBJ2-2; 7 bases fit TRBD1. Germline assignment: CDR1 SGHNT and CDR2 YENEEA. J lost 8 bases, V lost 4 bases, and 7 bases had no gene match. The CDR3 covers 14 residues. The CDR3 reads CASSSLTGIGELFF. DNA for the CDR3: TGTGCCAGCAGCTCGCTGACAGGGATAGGGGAGCTGTTTTTT.

The chain combines TRBV5-5 with TRBJ2-1; D remains unclear. This CDR3 contains 13 residues. Trimming took 0 bases from V and 2 from J, leaving 3 bases between them. Germline V gene data show CDR1 as SGHKS and CDR2 as YYEKEE (reference sequence). This CDR3 is CASSLAPYNEQFF. The CDR3 DNA reads TGTGCCAGCAGCTTGGCTCCCTACAATGAGCAGTTCTTC.